Listed below are T cell receptor beta chains from one sample, sequenced in a study of cytomegalovirus exposure and HLA in healthy donors. Generated by immunoSEQ multiplex PCR, the TCRdb table keeps only in-frame clones and is missing some. The sample holds some 130,000 clones, around 77% seen once. The specimen was PBMCs. These receptors all stem from a man aged 18-30 years in good health and CMV-seronegative. CDR3s include the opening cysteine and the closing phenylalanine or tryptophan. D genes are given only for firm matches. A clone size is listed for some rows: how often the clone was seen (once, few, many), or a class if it is expanded.

>.|TRBD1|TRBJ1-4|TRBV5-1
TGCGCCAGCAGCCTCCGACAGGGATTAAGTGAAAAACTGTTTTTT
CASSLRQGLSEKLFF
>.|.|TRBJ2-5|TRBV6-6
TGTGCCAGCAGAAAGGGGGGGGAGACCCAGTACTTC
CASRKGGETQYF
>.|.|TRBJ1-1|TRBV4-3
TGCGCCAGCAGCCAAGTCGCAGTCCTAGGGGGCACTGAAGCTTTCTTT
CASSQVAVLGGTEAFF
>.|TRBD2|TRBJ2-2|TRBV15
TGTGCCACCAGCAGAGATAACCACTTGACTAGCGGGGGGGCCACCGGGGAGCTGTTTTTT
CATSRDNHLTSGGATGELFF
>.|TRBD1|TRBJ1-1|TRBV2
TGTGCCAGCAGTGAAGCCGATAGAGGGGGCGTAGCTGAAGCTTTCTTT
CASSEADRGGVAEAFF
>.|.|TRBJ2-1|TRBV6-4
TGTGCCAGCAGTTCAGGGGAATCCTACAATGAGCAGTTCTTC
CASSSGESYNEQFF
>.|TRBD1|TRBJ1-5|TRBV2
TGTGCCAGCAGTGACAGGGGGCAAGTTTATCAGCCCCAGCATTTT
CASSDRGQVYQPQHF
>.|TRBD1|TRBJ1-1|TRBV19
TGTGCCAGTAGTATTACGGGACAGACCTTGAACACTGAAGCTTTCTTT
CASSITGQTLNTEAFF
>.|.|TRBJ1-2|TRBV5-4
TGTGCCAGCAGCTTGGGGCAGGGAGGGAATGGCTACACCTTC
CASSLGQGGNGYTF
>.|.|TRBJ1-2|TRBV10-1
TGCGCCAGCAGTGACAGCTATGGCTACACCTTC
CASSDSYGYTF
>.|TRBD1|TRBJ2-7|TRBV6-1
TGTGCCAGCAGTGAATCAGGACAGGGGATCTACGAGCAGTACTTC
CASSESGQGIYEQYF
>.|.|TRBJ1-2|TRBV7-9
TGTGCCAGCAGCTTAGTAGGGAGAGGTGGCTACACCTTC
CASSLVGRGGYTF
>.|.|TRBJ1-5|TRBV18
TGTGCCAGCTCACCAGGCAGGGGTAGTGGTCAGCCCCAGCATTTT
CASSPGRGSGQPQHF
>few|.|TRBJ1-1|TRBV29-1
TGCAGCGTTGAGAGGCCGGACATGAACACTGAAGCTTTCTTT
CSVERPDMNTEAFF
>few|.|TRBJ2-2|TRBV7-2
TGTGCCAGCAGCTTGAGGCTAGCGAAATCCGGGGAGCTGTTTTTT
CASSLRLAKSGELFF
>.|.|TRBJ2-7|TRBV6-1
TGTGCCAGCTCCTTCAGGGCAGCTTCCTACGAGCAGTACTTC
CASSFRAASYEQYF
>.|TRBD1|TRBJ1-1|TRBV7-9
TGTGCCAGCAGCTCCCTGATAGACAGGGGGGTACCTTTCTTT
CASSSLIDRGVPFF
>once|.|TRBJ1-2|TRBV11-2
TGTGCCAGCAGCCGTAGTCATGACTATGGCTACACCTTC
CASSRSHDYGYTF
>.|.|TRBJ2-3|TRBV18
TGTGCCAGCTCACCAAACGGGGGGCCAGATACGCAGTATTTT
CASSPNGGPDTQYF
>.|.|TRBJ2-7|TRBV7-2
TGTGCCAGCAGCCTACGGGACTACGAGCAGTACTTC
CASSLRDYEQYF
>.|.|TRBJ1-1|TRBV30
TGTGCCTGGAGTGCTTGGGAGGGGGACGCTTTCTTT
CAWSAWEGDAFF
>.|.|TRBJ1-2|TRBV25-1
TGTGCCAGCAGTCAGGGGCTCCATGGCTACACCTTC
CASSQGLHGYTF
>.|.|TRBJ1-5|TRBV5-5
TGTGCCAGCAGCTTGGCCGCATGGGCAGATAGCAATCAGCCCCAGCATTTT
CASSLAAWADSNQPQHF
>few|TRBD1|TRBJ2-2|TRBV5-1
TGCGCCAGCAACGGGGACAGGGAGGCCACCGGGGAGCTGTTTTTT
CASNGDREATGELFF
>few|.|TRBJ1-1|TRBV5-4
TGTGCTTACTGGGGGGTAATGAACACTGAAGCTTTCTTT
CAYWGVMNTEAFF
>once|TRBD1|TRBJ1-2|TRBV7-2
TGTGCCAGCAGTTCCGGGACAGGGGCCCCGTTCTATGGCTACACCTTC
CASSSGTGAPFYGYTF
>.|.|TRBJ2-1|TRBV10-3
TGTGCCATCAGTGCAGGGGGGAATGAGCAGTTCTTC
CAISAGGNEQFF
>.|TRBD2|TRBJ2-2|TRBV5-4
TGTGCCAGCAGCTTCGCGGGGGTGGCGAACACCGGGGAGCTGTTTTTT
CASSFAGVANTGELFF
>.|TRBD2|TRBJ2-5|TRBV7-7
TGTGCTAGCAGCTTAGCGGGGCCGCAATCAGGAGAGACCCAGTACTTC
CASSLAGPQSGETQYF
>.|.|TRBJ1-5|TRBV4-1
TGCGCCAGCAGCCAAGATGGGCAGTATAGCAATCAGCCCCAGCATTTT
CASSQDGQYSNQPQHF
>few|TRBD1|TRBJ1-1|TRBV5-1
TGCGCCAGCAGCTTCTCCGGACAGGGTGTCACTGAAGCTTTCTTT
CASSFSGQGVTEAFF
>few|.|TRBJ2-7|TRBV3-1/TRBV3-2
TGTGCCAGCAGCCCTCCGCAGTACTTC
CASSPPQYF
>.|.|TRBJ2-2|TRBV18
TGTGCCAGCTCACCAAAGGTAGCAGACACCGGGGAGCTGTTTTTT
CASSPKVADTGELFF
>.|TRBD2|TRBJ2-5|TRBV7-3
TGTGCCAGCAGCTCCGGACTAGGGGAGACCCAGTACTTC
CASSSGLGETQYF
>once|TRBD1|TRBJ1-1|TRBV6-5
TGTGCCAGCAGTTACTCCAGGACAGGGGTAAAGACTGAAGCTTTCTTT
CASSYSRTGVKTEAFF
>.|.|TRBJ1-6|TRBV2
TGTGCCAGCAGTCACCTCCGTGAAAGGGGATATCATGCCAATTCACCCCTCCACTTT
CASSHLRERGYHANSPLHF
>.|.|TRBJ1-2|TRBV6-5
TGTGCCAGCAGTTACCGACGACAGTCTGCCTATGGCTACACCTTC
CASSYRRQSAYGYTF
>.|TRBD1|TRBJ1-4|TRBV6-1
TGTGCCAGCAGTGGATGGACAGGGGGCGGGGGCGAAAAACTGTTTTTT
CASSGWTGGGGEKLFF
>.|.|TRBJ1-1|TRBV25-1
TGTGCCAGCAGTGGGGCTCAAGGAGGAAACACTGAAGCTTTCTTT
CASSGAQGGNTEAFF
>.|TRBD1|TRBJ2-2|TRBV11-2
TGTGCCAGCAGCTTAGTAGCAGGGGGCGCAAATAGGATCGCCGGGGAGCTGTTTTTT
CASSLVAGGANRIAGELFF
>.|TRBD2|TRBJ2-5|TRBV19
TGTGCCAGTTCTGGCGGGGGGGTTTTGGAGACCCAGTACTTC
CASSGGGVLETQYF
>.|TRBD1|TRBJ1-5|TRBV2
TGTGCCAGCAGTGAGACAGGGGTGAGTCAGCCCCAGCATTTT
CASSETGVSQPQHF
>.|.|TRBJ1-2|TRBV27
TGTGCCAGCAGTCCGACAGGTAGCTATGGCTACACCTTC
CASSPTGSYGYTF
>.|.|TRBJ1-6|TRBV13
TGTGCCAGCAGCTTAGAGAGGGGGAGATCACCCCTCCACTTT
CASSLERGRSPLHF
>.|TRBD1|TRBJ1-1|TRBV5-1
TGCGCCAGCAGCTCGGGCCAGACAGGGCCTCTTATGAACACTGAAGCTTTCTTT
CASSSGQTGPLMNTEAFF
>.|.|TRBJ2-5|TRBV5-1
TGCGCCAGCAGCTCCGGGTCACACTTTCAAGAGACCCAGTACTTC
CASSSGSHFQETQYF